This T cell receptor (beta chain) comes out of a study of vaccination and CD4 T cells after COVID-19. The overall study: For post-vaccine samples, collection took place a median roughly 72 days after dose two, ranging from 14 to 241. In culture, cells were exposed to overlapping spike peptides from SARS-CoV-2, HCoV-NL63, HCoV-OC43 and HCoV-229E.

This clonotype was seen only a few times. The antigen is not known. Treatment indicated: roughly ten-day PBMC culture with coronavirus spike peptide pools or control peptides (ViraFEST assay). From the unexposed donor, CD4+ T cells were collected ahead of the COVID-19 pandemic (2011-2018). Cultured CD4+ T-cell DNA underwent Oncomine TCR Beta short-read sequencing. From the PCR reads, TCRdb called clonotypes with MiXCR, one entry per CDR3 protein. In the table there are several thousand distinct CDR3 sequences, 30% to 45% of which are singletons. The CDR3 has 15 residues. The V gene's germline CDR1 is MRHNA and CDR2 SNTAGT. V lost 5 bases to trimming and J lost 3 bases; unmatched junction nucleotides: 6. Broader study findings: The median proportion of reactive clones detected only post-vaccination in convalescent patients was approximately 90%.

The sequence was collected from a human donor in good health. Sequenced: CD4+ T cells from blood, cultured in vitro. V is TRBV6-4 and J is TRBJ2-3; 9 nucleotides align to TRBD2. This CDR3 is CASSLVAGVTDTQYF. The DNA of the CDR3 is TGTGCCAGCAGTTTAGTAGCGGGGGTAACAGATACGCAGTATTTT.